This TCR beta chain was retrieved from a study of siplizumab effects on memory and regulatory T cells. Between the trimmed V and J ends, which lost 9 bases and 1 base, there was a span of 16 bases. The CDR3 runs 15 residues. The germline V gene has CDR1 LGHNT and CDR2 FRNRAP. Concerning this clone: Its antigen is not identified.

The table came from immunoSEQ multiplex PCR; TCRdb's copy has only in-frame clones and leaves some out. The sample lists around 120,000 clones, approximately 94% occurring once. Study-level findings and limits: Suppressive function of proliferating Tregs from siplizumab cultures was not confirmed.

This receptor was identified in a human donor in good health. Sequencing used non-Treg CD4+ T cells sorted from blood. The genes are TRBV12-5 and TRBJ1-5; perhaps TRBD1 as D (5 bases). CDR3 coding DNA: TGTGCTAGCCATAAGGACACGATAAGCAATCAGCCCCAGCATTTT. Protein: CASHKDTISNQPQHF.